This TCR beta chain was found in a study of blood T cells in healthy people across ages. The CDR3 contains 14 residues. The germline gives CDR1 DFQATT, CDR2 SNEGSKA (reference sequence). V shed 4 bases and J 13 bases; nucleotides not matched to a gene: 13. RNA extraction gave at least 5 micrograms of total RNA per sample. This clonotype was seen a handful of times. Antigen unknown. This clone may be a read error of a much larger clone one base away. Sample-barcoded 5' priming and a J-beta primer mix drove a second PCR of about 6 to 11 cycles. TCRdb recomputed calls from the 5' RACE reads with MiXCR, one row per CDR3 protein. The table records roughly 700,000 distinct CDR3 sequences, around half of them present only once. General study points: Per-million-T-cell TCR beta diversity fell roughly linearly with age. Across samples, TCR beta diversity tracked strongly with naive T cell percentage.

The sequence derives from a woman aged 55-69 years in good health. The chain combines TRBV20-1 with TRBJ2-1; 10 bases line up with TRBD1. Material: blood. CDR3 sequence (DNA): TGCAGTGCTACGACAGGGGGCTTTTTAGAGACCCAGTTCTTC. Its protein is CSATTGGFLETQFF.